The 9 T cell receptor beta chains below come from one sample, sequenced in a study of shared clonotypes between healthy human individuals. Assay used: immunoSEQ multiplex PCR; TCRdb lists only in-frame clones, some missing. The sample shows roughly 2.6 million clones, more than 90% of them seen only once. The source material was naive CD4+ T cells sorted from blood. Subset here: CD45RA+ positively selected. Every receptor here comes from a young man in good health.

CDR3 amino acids: CASSPTGLVPEAFF. CDR3 coding DNA: TGTGCCAGCAGTCCGACAGGGTTAGTGCCTGAAGCTTTCTTT. The V call is TRBV6-5, the J call TRBJ1-1, with TRBD1 matching 7 bases. Germline loops: CDR1 MNHEY, CDR2 SVGAGI. The CDR3 is made up of 14 amino acids. Trimming at V came to 5 bases and at J to 6 bases, leaving 9 bases not matched to a gene.

A few counts support this clone. The V call is TRBV9, the J call TRBJ1-1, with unresolved D. Trimming pared 3 bases from V and 1 base from J, leaving 7 bases between. This CDR3 comprises 13 residues. Looked up from germline, CDR1 is SGDLS and CDR2 is YYNGEE. The CDR3 nucleotides read TGTGCCAGCAGCGGACCGAAGAACACTGAAGCTTTCTTT. Translation: CASSGPKNTEAFF. The variable domain in full, with the rest retrieved from reference TRBV9 and TRBJ1-1, is DSGVTQTPKHLITATGQRVTLRCSPRSGDLSVYWYQQSLDQGLQFLIQYYNGEERAKGNILERFSAQQFPDLHSELNLSSLELGDSALYFCASSGPKNTEAFFGQGTRLTVV.

V gene TRBV7-9 combines with J gene TRBJ1-2, with D perhaps matching TRBD1 (6 bases). V lost 5 bases and J 4 bases, leaving 17 bases between the germline ends. The CDR3 has 15 residues. Germline assignment: CDR1 SEHNR and CDR2 FQNEAQ (reference sequence). The CDR3 sequence: CASSPVTTGPYGYTF. In DNA, the CDR3 is TGTGCCAGCAGCCCAGTAACAACAGGGCCCTATGGCTACACCTTC.

V and J are TRBV14 and TRBJ2-7; TRBD2 matches at 7 bases. This CDR3 has 15 residues. The V gene end was trimmed by 4 bases and the J gene end by 0 bases; junction bases not matched to a gene: 6. Per germline, CDR1 SGHDN and CDR2 FVKESK. The CDR3, as DNA: TGTGCCAGCAGCCGGGGAGGGGCCTTCTCCTACGAGCAGTACTTC. Translating it yields CASSRGGAFSYEQYF.

The chain uses TRBV10-1 and TRBJ2-5; D not certain. Near its end, the DNA agrees better with TRBJ2-7, so the J call may be wrong. The germline CDR1 and CDR2 sequences are WNHNN and SYGVQD (reference sequence). This CDR3 is built from 18 residues. The CDR3 DNA reads TGCGCCAGCCCCTCCTGTAACCATCTCCGACGGGTATACTACGAGCAGTACTTC. Protein product: CASPSCNHLRRVYYEQYF.

The chain couples TRBV19 to TRBJ2-7; tentatively, D is TRBD1 (6 bases). Germline V CDR1 and CDR2: LNHDA, SQIVND (reference sequence). This CDR3 spans 13 amino acids. Trimming shortened V by 6 bases and J by 3 bases, and 12 bases separated the two germline ends. CDR3 region: CASRDKGVYEQYF. For the CDR3, the DNA is TGTGCCAGTAGGGACAAGGGGGTCTACGAGCAGTACTTC.

The V gene is TRBV5-1, the J gene TRBJ2-3, with D possibly being TRBD1 or TRBD2 (5 bases each). This CDR3 spans 15 amino acids. CDR1 is SGHRS and CDR2 is YFSETQ in the germline V gene. The V and J ends lost 6 bases and 1 base respectively, with 15 bases between them. The CDR3 region is CASKKEGYGTDTQYF. CDR3 bases: TGCGCCAGCAAAAAAGAGGGGTATGGCACAGATACGCAGTATTTT.

The chain joins TRBV28 to TRBJ1-1; no clear D. V was cut by 2 bases and J by 7 bases, with 5 bases left in between. This CDR3 contains 11 residues. The germline gives CDR1 MDHEN, CDR2 SYDVKM. CDR3 in amino acids: CASSLGVEAFF. The CDR3, as DNA: TGTGCCAGCAGTTTAGGGGTTGAAGCTTTCTTT. Supplemented by reference TRBV28 and TRBJ1-1, the full variable domain reads DVKVTQSSRYLVKRTGEKVFLECVQDMDHENMFWYRQDPGLGLRLIYFSYDVKMKEKGDIPEGYSVSREKKERFSLILESASTNQTSMYLCASSLGVEAFFGQGTRLTVV.

The chain recombines TRBV7-8 with TRBJ2-7, with D possibly being TRBD1 (6 bases). Trimming took off 1 base at V and 3 bases at J, with 16 bases between the two ends. Germline CDR1 SGHVS, CDR2 FQNEAQ. The CDR3 loop spans 16 amino acids. Here the CDR3 DNA reads TGTGCCAGCAGCTTAGGGTGGGGGCCAGGTCTCTACGAGCAGTACTTC. This gives the protein CASSLGWGPGLYEQYF.